These 15 T cell receptor beta chains originate from one sample sequenced in a study of cytomegalovirus exposure and HLA in healthy donors. The PCR employed 60 Vbeta primers together with 13 Jbeta primers. Using immunoSEQ multiplex PCR, the repertoire was profiled, and TCRdb retains in-frame clones only, with some absent. The sample contains 200,000 or so clones, about 77% of which appear only once. Material: PBMCs. Receptor source: a woman aged 25-40 years in good health and CMV-seropositive.

This chain joins TRBV11-3 and TRBJ2-2, with TRBD1 matching 8 bases. This CDR3 contains 14 residues. Germline V gene lookup returns CDR1 SGHNT and CDR2 YENEEA. V shed 6 bases, J shed 1 base, and the junction held 1 base outside the gene matches. The CDR3 DNA sequence: TGTGCCAGCAGAGGGACAGGGAACACCGGGGAGCTGTTTTTT. Residues: CASRGTGNTGELFF. Filled out from reference TRBV11-3 and TRBJ2-2, the complete variable domain reads EAGVVQSPRYKIIEKKQPVAFWCNPISGHNTLYWYLQNLGQGPELLIRYENEEAVDDSQLPKDRFSAERLKGVDSTLKIQPAELGDSAVYLCASRGTGNTGELFFGEGSRLTVL.

The V gene is TRBV7-2, the J gene TRBJ2-1, with a tentative D call TRBD2 (6 bases). Trimming left V 7 bases short and J 9 bases short, with 10 bases between. Germline loops: CDR1 SGHTA, CDR2 FQGNSA. The CDR3 covers 11 residues. The CDR3 loop is CASTRGSEQFF. As DNA, the CDR3 is TGTGCCAGCACCCGGGGGTCTGAGCAGTTCTTC.

This clone was counted a few times. The genes are TRBV2 and TRBJ1-5; D gene uncertain. CDR3 length: 14 amino acids. The V and J ends lost 6 bases and 7 bases respectively, with 16 bases between them. Germline CDR1 and CDR2: SNHLY and FYNNEI. The CDR3: CASRSPLGVQPQHF. The DNA for the CDR3 is TGTGCCAGCAGGAGCCCCCTTGGAGTCCAGCCCCAGCATTTT.

The chain couples TRBV28 to TRBJ2-5; 8 bases are a match to TRBD1. There are 14 residues in the CDR3. V was pared by 6 bases and J by 3 bases, with 6 bases of the junction left unmatched. The germline V gene encodes CDR1 MDHEN and CDR2 SYDVKM. CDR3 sequence (DNA): TGTGCCAGCAGGGATCCAGGGGGCGAAGAGACCCAGTACTTC. Protein: CASRDPGGEETQYF.

The chain employs TRBV27 and TRBJ2-7; 9 bases fit TRBD2. The CDR3 runs 14 residues. Germline CDR1 MNHEY, CDR2 SMNVEV (reference sequence). The trim removed 4 bases at V and 5 bases at J, leaving 6 bases unmatched. The CDR3 DNA follows: TGTGCCAGCAGTTCCCTAGCGGGGACCCACGAGCAGTACTTC. Its protein product is CASSSLAGTHEQYF.

This chain uses TRBV19 with TRBJ2-3; TRBD2 matches 13 bases. This CDR3 has 17 residues. Trimming removed 6 bases from V and 6 bases from J; junction bases left unmatched: 12. CDR1 and CDR2 (germline): LNHDA, SQIVND (reference sequence). The DNA of the CDR3 is TGTGCCAGTAGCCATCCGGGACTAGCGGGGTCTAGGGATACGCAGTATTTT. As protein: CASSHPGLAGSRDTQYF. The variable domain in full, completed from reference TRBV19 and TRBJ2-3, reads DGGITQSPKYLFRKEGQNVTLSCEQNLNHDAMYWYRQDPGQGLRLIYYSQIVNDFQKGDIAEGYSVSREKKESFPLTVTSAQKNPTAFYLCASSHPGLAGSRDTQYFGPGTRLTVL.

V is TRBV2 and J is TRBJ2-7; D is possibly TRBD2 (5 bases). The germline V gene encodes CDR1 SNHLY and CDR2 FYNNEI. V gave up 5 bases and J gave up 0 bases, with 8 bases separating them. The CDR3 has 13 amino acids. The CDR3 bases are TGTGCCAGCAGTCGAGCGGCCTCCTACGAGCAGTACTTC. Translation gives CASSRAASYEQYF.

The chain links TRBV7-2 to TRBJ2-5; 9 bases fit TRBD1. V was clipped by 4 bases and J by 5 bases; unmatched bases: 8. This CDR3 contains 15 residues. Germline V gene sequence: CDR1 SGHTA, CDR2 FQGNSA. DNA of the CDR3: TGTGCCAGCAGCTCCTCACAGGGGGCTTGGGAGACCCAGTACTTC. Translated: CASSSSQGAWETQYF.

The genes are TRBV18 and TRBJ2-1; 7 bases fit TRBD2. Germline CDR1 reads KGHSH; CDR2 reads LQKENI. The CDR3 runs to 12 residues. V lost 8 bases to trimming and J lost 5 bases; unmatched junction nucleotides: 3. CDR3 bases: TGTGCCAGCGGGGGGGGAAACAATGAGCAGTTCTTC. Amino acids: CASGGGNNEQFF.

This chain joins TRBV30 and TRBJ1-2; D not resolved. The V gene lost 2 bases and the J gene lost 1 base, with 8 bases spanning the gap. The CDR3 consists of 13 residues. Germline V gives CDR1 GTSNPN, CDR2 SVGIG (reference sequence). Written as DNA, the CDR3 is TGTGCCTGGAGTTCCAGTCTTAACTATGGCTACACCTTC. Translation: CAWSSSLNYGYTF.

This chain joins TRBV5-1 and TRBJ2-1; TRBD2 aligns across 10 bases. This CDR3 contains 14 residues. In germline, CDR1 is SGHRS, CDR2 YFSETQ. The V and J ends lost 0 bases and 9 bases, in that order; junction bases with no gene match: 3. CDR3 protein: CASSLAASGGEQFF. CDR3 sequence (DNA): TGCGCCAGCAGCTTGGCTGCTAGCGGGGGTGAGCAGTTCTTC.

This chain connects TRBV7-9 to TRBJ2-7, with a weak D call TRBD1 (6 bases). The CDR3 runs 12 residues. Germline values: CDR1 SEHNR, CDR2 FQNEAQ (reference sequence). V lost 11 bases to trimming and J lost 5 bases, with 16 bases between them. Here the CDR3 DNA reads TGTGCCGTAAGGGGGTTTCACGACGAGCAGTACTTC. Its protein is CAVRGFHDEQYF.

On this clone itself: At one boundary the junction diverges from the germline segment, which might be a read error. The CDR3 bases are TGTGCAATCACCCGGGGGAAGATGAACAATGAGCAGTTCTTC. It specifies CAITRGKMNNEQFF. J is TRBJ2-1 and V is TRBV10-3; D may be TRBD2 (6 bases). The CDR3 has 14 amino acids. Germline lookup yields CDR1 ENHRY and CDR2 SYGVKD.

This clone was seen more than once but under ten times. The genes are TRBV5-1 and TRBJ1-5; TRBD1 matches 9 bases. Unmatched junction bases numbered 12, after V lost 3 bases and J lost 11 bases. The CDR3 extends over 15 amino acids. The V gene's germline CDR1 is SGHRS and CDR2 YFSETQ. CDR3 sequence reads: CASSSGQGSLEAQHF. CDR3 in DNA: TGCGCCAGCAGCTCCGGACAGGGGTCCCTGGAGGCCCAGCATTTT.

The gene calls are TRBV28 and TRBJ1-2; 7 nucleotides line up with TRBD1. CDR1 is MDHEN and CDR2 is SYDVKM in the germline V gene. The CDR3 spans 17 residues. The ends lost 5 bases at V and 0 bases at J; junction bases unmatched: 12. CDR3 sequence reads: CASSPPTGIYPNYGYTF. DNA for the CDR3: TGTGCCAGCAGTCCACCGACAGGGATTTACCCTAACTATGGCTACACCTTC.